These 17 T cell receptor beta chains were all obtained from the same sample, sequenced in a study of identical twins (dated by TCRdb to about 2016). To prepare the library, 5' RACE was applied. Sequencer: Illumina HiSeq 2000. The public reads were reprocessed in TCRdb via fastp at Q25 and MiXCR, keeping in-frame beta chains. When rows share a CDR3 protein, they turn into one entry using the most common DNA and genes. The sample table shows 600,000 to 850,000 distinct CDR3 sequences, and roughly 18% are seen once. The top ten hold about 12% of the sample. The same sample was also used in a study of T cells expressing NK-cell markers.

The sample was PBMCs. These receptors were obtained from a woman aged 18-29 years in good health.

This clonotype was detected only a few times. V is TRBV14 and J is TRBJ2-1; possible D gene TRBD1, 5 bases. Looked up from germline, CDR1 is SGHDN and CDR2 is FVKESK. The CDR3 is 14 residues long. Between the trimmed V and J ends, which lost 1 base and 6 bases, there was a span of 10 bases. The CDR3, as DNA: TGTGCCAGCAGCCAAGGGGCAGGGATCAATGAGCAGTTCTTC. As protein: CASSQGAGINEQFF.

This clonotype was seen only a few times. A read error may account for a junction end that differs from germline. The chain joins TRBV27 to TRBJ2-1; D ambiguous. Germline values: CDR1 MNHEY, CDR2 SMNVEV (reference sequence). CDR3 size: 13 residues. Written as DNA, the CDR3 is TGTGCCAGCAGTGTATCTAGAACCAATGAGCAGTTCTTC. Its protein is CASSVSRTNEQFF.

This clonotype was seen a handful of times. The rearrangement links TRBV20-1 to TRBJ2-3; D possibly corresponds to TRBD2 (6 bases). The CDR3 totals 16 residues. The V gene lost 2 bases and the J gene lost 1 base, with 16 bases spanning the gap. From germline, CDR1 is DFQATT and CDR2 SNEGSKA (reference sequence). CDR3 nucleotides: TGCAGTGCTAGATCCCTTGGAGGGACGGGCACAGATACGCAGTATTTT. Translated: CSARSLGGTGTDTQYF.

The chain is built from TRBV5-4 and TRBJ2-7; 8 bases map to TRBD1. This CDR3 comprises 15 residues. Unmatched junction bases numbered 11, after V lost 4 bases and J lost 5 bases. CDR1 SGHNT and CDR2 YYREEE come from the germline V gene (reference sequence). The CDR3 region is CASSPPDREDDEQYF. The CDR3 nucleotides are TGTGCCAGCAGCCCGCCGGACAGGGAGGATGACGAGCAGTACTTC.

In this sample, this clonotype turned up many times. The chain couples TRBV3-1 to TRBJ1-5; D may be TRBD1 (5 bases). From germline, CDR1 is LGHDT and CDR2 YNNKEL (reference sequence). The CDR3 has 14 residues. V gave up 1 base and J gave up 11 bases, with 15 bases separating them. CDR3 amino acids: CASSQVPGPGAQHF. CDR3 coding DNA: TGTGCCAGCAGCCAAGTTCCGGGGCCGGGAGCCCAGCATTTT.

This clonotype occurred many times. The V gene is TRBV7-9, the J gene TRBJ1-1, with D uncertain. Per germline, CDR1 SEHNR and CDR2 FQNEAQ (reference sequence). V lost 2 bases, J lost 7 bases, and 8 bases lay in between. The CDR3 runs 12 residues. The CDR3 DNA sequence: TGTGCCAGCAGCTTAACCGGACTTGAAGCTTTCTTT. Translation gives CASSLTGLEAFF.

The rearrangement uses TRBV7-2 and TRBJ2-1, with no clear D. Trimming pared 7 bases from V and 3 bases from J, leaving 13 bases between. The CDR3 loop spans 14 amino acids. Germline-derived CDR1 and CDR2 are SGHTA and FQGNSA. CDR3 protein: CASTPPANYNEQFF. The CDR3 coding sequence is TGTGCCAGCACCCCTCCGGCAAACTACAATGAGCAGTTCTTC.

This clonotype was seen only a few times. As DNA, the CDR3 is TGTGCCAGCAGTTACCGGAACAGGTCCCCCTACGAGCAGTACTTC. As protein: CASSYRNRSPYEQYF. This chain uses TRBV6-5 with TRBJ2-7, with D tentatively TRBD1 (5 bases). V was clipped by 2 bases and J by 2 bases, with 13 bases between them. The CDR3 is 15 amino acids. Germline lookup yields CDR1 MNHEY and CDR2 SVGAGI.

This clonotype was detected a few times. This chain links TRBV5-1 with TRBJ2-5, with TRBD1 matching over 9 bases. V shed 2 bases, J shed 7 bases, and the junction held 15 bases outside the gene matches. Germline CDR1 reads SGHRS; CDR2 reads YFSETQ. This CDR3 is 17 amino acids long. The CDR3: CASSLDPGQGLRGTQYF. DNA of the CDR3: TGCGCCAGCAGCTTAGATCCGGGACAGGGTTTAAGAGGGACCCAGTACTTC.

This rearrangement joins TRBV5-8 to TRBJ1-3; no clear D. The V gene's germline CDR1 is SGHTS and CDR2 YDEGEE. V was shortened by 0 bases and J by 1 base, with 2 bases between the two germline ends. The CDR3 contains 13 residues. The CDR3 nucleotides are TGTGCCAGCAGCTTGGTATCTGGAAACACCATATATTTT. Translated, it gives CASSLVSGNTIYF.

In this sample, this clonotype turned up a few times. CDR3 residues: CAISPYTGEQFF. In nucleotides, the CDR3 is TGTGCCATCAGCCCCTATACGGGAGAGCAGTTCTTC. The V gene is TRBV10-3, the J gene TRBJ2-1; TRBD2 might be the D (5 bases). V gave up 6 bases and J gave up 10 bases, with 13 bases separating them. The CDR3 is 12 amino acids. In germline, CDR1 is ENHRY, CDR2 SYGVKD.

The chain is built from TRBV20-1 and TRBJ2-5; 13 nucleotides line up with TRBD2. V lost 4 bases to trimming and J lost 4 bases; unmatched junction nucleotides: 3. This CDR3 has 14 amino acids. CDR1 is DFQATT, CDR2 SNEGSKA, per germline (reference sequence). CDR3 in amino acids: CSAKRTSGGETQYF. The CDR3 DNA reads TGCAGTGCTAAAAGGACTAGCGGGGGAGAGACCCAGTACTTC.

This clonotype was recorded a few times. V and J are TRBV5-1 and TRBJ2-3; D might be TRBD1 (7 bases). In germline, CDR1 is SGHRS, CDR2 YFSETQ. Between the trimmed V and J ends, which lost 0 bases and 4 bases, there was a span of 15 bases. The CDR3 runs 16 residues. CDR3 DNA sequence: TGCGCCAGCAGCTTGGCCGAGACAGGGAGGTCAGATACGCAGTATTTT. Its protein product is CASSLAETGRSDTQYF. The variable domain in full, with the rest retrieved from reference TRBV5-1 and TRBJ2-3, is KAGVTQTPRYLIKTRGQQVTLSCSPISGHRSVSWYQQTPGQGLQFLFEYFSETQRNKGNFPGRFSGRQFSNSRSEMNVSTLELGDSALYLCASSLAETGRSDTQYFGPGTRLTVL.

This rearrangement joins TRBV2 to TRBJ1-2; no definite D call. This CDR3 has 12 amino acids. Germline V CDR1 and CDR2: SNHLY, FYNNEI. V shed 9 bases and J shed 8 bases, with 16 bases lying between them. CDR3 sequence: CARGPDPAGYTF. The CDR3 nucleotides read TGTGCCAGAGGCCCGGACCCGGCCGGCTACACCTTC.

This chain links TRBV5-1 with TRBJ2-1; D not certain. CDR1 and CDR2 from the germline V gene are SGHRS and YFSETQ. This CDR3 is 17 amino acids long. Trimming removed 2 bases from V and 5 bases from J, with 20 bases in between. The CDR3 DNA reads TGCGCCAGCAGCTTCCACTTGACAATCTTTGGGGACAATGAGCAGTTCTTC. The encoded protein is CASSFHLTIFGDNEQFF.

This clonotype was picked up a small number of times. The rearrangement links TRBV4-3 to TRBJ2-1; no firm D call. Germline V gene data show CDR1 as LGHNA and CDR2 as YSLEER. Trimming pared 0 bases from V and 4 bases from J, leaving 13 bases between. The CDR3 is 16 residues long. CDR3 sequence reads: CASSQDWRIQYNEQFF. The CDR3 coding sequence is TGCGCCAGCAGCCAAGATTGGCGGATACAGTACAATGAGCAGTTCTTC.

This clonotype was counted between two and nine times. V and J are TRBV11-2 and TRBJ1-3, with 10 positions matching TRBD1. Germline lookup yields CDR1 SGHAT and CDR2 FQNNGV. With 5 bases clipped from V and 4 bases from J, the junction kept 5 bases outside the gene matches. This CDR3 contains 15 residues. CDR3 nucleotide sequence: TGTGCCAGCAGCCTAGGACAGGGGGGCGGAAACACCATATATTTT. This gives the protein CASSLGQGGGNTIYF. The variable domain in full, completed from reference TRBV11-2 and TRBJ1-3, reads EAGVAQSPRYKIIEKRQSVAFWCNPISGHATLYWYQQILGQGPKLLIQFQNNGVVDDSQLPKDRFSAERLKGVDSTLKIQPAKLEDSAVYLCASSLGQGGGNTIYFGEGSWLTVV.